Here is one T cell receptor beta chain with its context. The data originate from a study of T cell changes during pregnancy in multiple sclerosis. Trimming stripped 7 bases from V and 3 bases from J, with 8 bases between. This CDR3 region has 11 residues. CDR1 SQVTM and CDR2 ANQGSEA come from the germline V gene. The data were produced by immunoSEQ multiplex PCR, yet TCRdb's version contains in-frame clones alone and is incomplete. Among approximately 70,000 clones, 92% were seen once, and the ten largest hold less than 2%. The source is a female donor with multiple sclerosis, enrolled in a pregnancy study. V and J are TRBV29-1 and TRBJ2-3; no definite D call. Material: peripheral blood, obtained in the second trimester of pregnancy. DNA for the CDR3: TGCAGCGGGCTGAGGACAGATACGCAGTATTTT. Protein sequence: CSGLRTDTQYF.